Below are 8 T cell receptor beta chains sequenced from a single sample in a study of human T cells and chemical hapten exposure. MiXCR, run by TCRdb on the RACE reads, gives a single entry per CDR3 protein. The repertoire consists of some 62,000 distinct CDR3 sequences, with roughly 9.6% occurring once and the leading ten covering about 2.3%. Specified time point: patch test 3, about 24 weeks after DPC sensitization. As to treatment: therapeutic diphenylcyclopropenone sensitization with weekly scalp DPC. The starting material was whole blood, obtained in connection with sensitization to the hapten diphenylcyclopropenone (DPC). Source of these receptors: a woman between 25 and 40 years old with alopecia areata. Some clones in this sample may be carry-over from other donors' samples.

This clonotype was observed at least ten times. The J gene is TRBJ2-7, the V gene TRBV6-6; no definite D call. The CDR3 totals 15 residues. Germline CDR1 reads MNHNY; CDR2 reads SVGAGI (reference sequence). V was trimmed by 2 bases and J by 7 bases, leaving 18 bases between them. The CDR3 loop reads CASSYPSGAYWEQYF. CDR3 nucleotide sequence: TGTGCCAGCAGTTACCCCTCGGGTGCCTATTGGGAGCAGTACTTC.

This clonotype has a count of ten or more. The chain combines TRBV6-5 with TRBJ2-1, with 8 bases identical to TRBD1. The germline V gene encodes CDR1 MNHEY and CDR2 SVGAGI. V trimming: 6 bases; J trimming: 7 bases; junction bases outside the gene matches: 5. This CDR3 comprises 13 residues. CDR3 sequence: CASSRTGGNEQFF. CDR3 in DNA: TGTGCCAGCAGCCGCACAGGGGGAAATGAGCAGTTCTTC.

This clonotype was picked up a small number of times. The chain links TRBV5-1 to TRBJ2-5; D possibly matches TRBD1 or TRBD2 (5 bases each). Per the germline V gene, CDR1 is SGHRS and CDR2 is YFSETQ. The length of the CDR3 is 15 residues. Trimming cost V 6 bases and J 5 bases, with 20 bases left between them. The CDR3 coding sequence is TGCGCCAGCATCCTGGGACCTAACACACGGGAGACCCAGTACTTC. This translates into CASILGPNTRETQYF.

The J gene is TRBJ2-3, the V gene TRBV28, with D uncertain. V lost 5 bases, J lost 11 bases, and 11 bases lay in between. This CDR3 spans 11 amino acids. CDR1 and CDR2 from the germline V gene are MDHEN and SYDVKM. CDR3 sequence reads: CASSETPEQYF. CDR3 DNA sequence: TGTGCCAGCAGTGAAACTCCCGAGCAGTATTTT.

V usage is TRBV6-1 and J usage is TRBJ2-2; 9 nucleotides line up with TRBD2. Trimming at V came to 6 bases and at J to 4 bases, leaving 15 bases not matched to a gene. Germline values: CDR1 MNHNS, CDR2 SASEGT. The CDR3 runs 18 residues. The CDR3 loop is CASRRILGGRAGTGELFF. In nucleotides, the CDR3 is TGTGCCAGCAGGCGGATATTGGGCGGGAGGGCTGGCACCGGGGAGCTGTTTTTT.

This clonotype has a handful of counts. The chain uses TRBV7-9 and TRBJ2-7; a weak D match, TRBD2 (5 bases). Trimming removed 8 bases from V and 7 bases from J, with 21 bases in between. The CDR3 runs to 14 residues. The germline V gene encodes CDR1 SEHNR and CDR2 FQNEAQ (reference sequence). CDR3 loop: CASGPLGGSGEQYF. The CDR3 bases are TGTGCCAGCGGACCACTCGGAGGATCGGGTGAGCAGTACTTC. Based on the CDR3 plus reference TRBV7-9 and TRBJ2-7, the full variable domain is DTGVSQNPRHKITKRGQNVTFRCDPISEHNRLYWYRQTLGQGPEFLTYFQNEAQLEKSRLLSDRFSAERPKGSFSTLEIQRTEQGDSAMYLCASGPLGGSGEQYFGPGTRLTVT.

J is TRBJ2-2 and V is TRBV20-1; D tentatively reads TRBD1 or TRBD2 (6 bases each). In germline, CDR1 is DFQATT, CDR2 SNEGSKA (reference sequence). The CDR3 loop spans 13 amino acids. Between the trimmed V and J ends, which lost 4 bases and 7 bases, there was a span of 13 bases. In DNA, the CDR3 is TGCAGTGCTAAGGGGGAGCGGGTCGGGGAGCTGTTTTTT. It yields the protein CSAKGERVGELFF.

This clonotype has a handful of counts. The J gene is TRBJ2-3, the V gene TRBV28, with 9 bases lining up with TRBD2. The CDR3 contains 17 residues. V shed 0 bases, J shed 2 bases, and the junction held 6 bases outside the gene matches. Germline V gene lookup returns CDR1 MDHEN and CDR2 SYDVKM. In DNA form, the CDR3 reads TGTGCCAGCAGTTTATGGTCGCTAGCGGGAAACACAGATACGCAGTATTTT. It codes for CASSLWSLAGNTDTQYF.